These T cell receptor beta chains were read from a single sample in a study of T cells in Graves' hyperthyroidism and ophthalmopathy. TCRdb processed the multiplex PCR reads anew with MiXCR; each CDR3 protein has one entry. The repertoire holds 300,000 to 400,000 distinct CDR3 sequences, roughly 18% seen once, with approximately 54% in the top ten. The sequenced sample consisted of blood. These receptors came from a woman in her 50s with Graves' hyperthyroidism. The CDR3 runs from the conserved cysteine through the conserved F or W. A D gene is named only where the DNA matches it firmly. The listing skips clone size in some rows; elsewhere it reads once, few, many or a size class.

DNA,CDR3,J,size,V,D
TGTGCCAGCAGCAGCCTACAATGGAATAAAGACAATGAGCAGTTCTTC,CASSSLQWNKDNEQFF,TRBJ2-1,many,TRBV7-9,-
TGTGCCAGCAGTTACTCTATTAGGAGCTCTGAAAAACTGTTTTTT,CASSYSIRSSEKLFF,TRBJ1-4,many,TRBV6-5,-
TGTGCCTGGAGCCCTCTGGACAGGGGTAATGAAAAACTGTTTTTT,CAWSPLDRGNEKLFF,TRBJ1-4,-,TRBV30,TRBD1
TGCAGTGCTCATAGACTAGCGGGGGGGCAAGATACGCAGTATTTT,CSAHRLAGGQDTQYF,TRBJ2-3,-,TRBV20-1,TRBD2
TGTGCCAGCAGTGTCACAGGGCAGGGGCGAGCTTTCTTT,CASSVTGQGRAFF,TRBJ1-1,once,TRBV2,-
TGCAGCGTTACCCAAGAGACCCAGTACTTC,CSVTQETQYF,TRBJ2-5,-,TRBV29-1,-
TGTGCCATCAGTGACCAGGAAGGGAGAGGCTACACCTTC,CAISDQEGRGYTF,TRBJ1-2,many,TRBV10-3,-
TGTGCCAGCAGGGGGACAGGGAACAATGAGCAGTTCTTC,CASRGTGNNEQFF,TRBJ2-1,many,TRBV2,TRBD1
TGCAGCGCGGAGGGACAGTTCGTAGAGACCCAGTACTTC,CSAEGQFVETQYF,TRBJ2-5,-,TRBV29-1,-
TGTGCCTGGAGTGTTTTACTTACAGGGGCTGGTGGCTACACCTTC,CAWSVLLTGAGGYTF,TRBJ1-2,few,TRBV30,TRBD1
TGCAGCGTTGGTATGAACACTGAAGCTTTCTTT,CSVGMNTEAFF,TRBJ1-1,few,TRBV29-1,-
TGTGCCAGCAGCTTAGACTCCGGGGCGAACACCGGGGAGCTGTTTTTT,CASSLDSGANTGELFF,TRBJ2-2,-,TRBV11-2,-
TGTGCCAGCAGCTTTTCCGGAAGCGGGAGCACAGATACGCAGTATTTT,CASSFSGSGSTDTQYF,TRBJ2-3,-,TRBV5-5,-
TGCAGTGCTAGAGATATAGAATTTGGGGAGCTGTTTTTT,CSARDIEFGELFF,TRBJ2-2,few,TRBV20-1,-
TGTGCCAGCAGGCGGATTGAACAGGGGGAGGTCACTGAAGCTTTCTTT,CASRRIEQGEVTEAFF,TRBJ1-1,-,TRBV7-8,TRBD1
TGCAGCGTTGATGGAGGGAACCAAGGGACCCAGTACTTC,CSVDGGNQGTQYF,TRBJ2-5,-,TRBV29-1,-
TGTGCCAGCAGTGACGGGATAGCGGGAGCCCCCCCAGATACGCAGTATTTT,CASSDGIAGAPPDTQYF,TRBJ2-3,many,TRBV6-1,TRBD2
TGTGCCAGCAGTGAAACTTGGGGCGGCCGGGGCAATCAGCCCCAGCATTTT,CASSETWGGRGNQPQHF,TRBJ1-5,-,TRBV2,-
TGTGCCAGCAGCCCCAACCGGGACTTCTACAATGAGCAGTTCTTC,CASSPNRDFYNEQFF,TRBJ2-1,few,TRBV7-9,-
TGTGCCAGCAGTGGGGAAGGACGGTCCAGGGAGACCCAGTACTTC,CASSGEGRSRETQYF,TRBJ2-5,many,TRBV28,-
TGTGCCAGCAGTGACACAGGTATCCCTGGGGCCAACGTCCTGACTTTC,CASSDTGIPGANVLTF,TRBJ2-6,-,TRBV6-1,-
TGTGCTAGTGGTTCGGGACAGACTGGGGCCAACGTCCTGACTTTC,CASGSGQTGANVLTF,TRBJ2-6,few,TRBV12-5,TRBD1
TGCAGTGCTAGACAGGGAATCGCTGAAGCTTTCTTT,CSARQGIAEAFF,TRBJ1-1,-,TRBV20-1,-
TGTGCCAGCGAGGCCAACTATGGCTACACCTTC,CASEANYGYTF,TRBJ1-2,many,TRBV6-1,-
TGTGCCAGCAGTGAATCGCTAGCGGGGGGATACACCGGGGAGCTGTTTTTT,CASSESLAGGYTGELFF,TRBJ2-2,many,TRBV2,TRBD2
TGCAGCGTTGAAGGACAGGGGGCCGGGGAGCTGTTTTTT,CSVEGQGAGELFF,TRBJ2-2,-,TRBV29-1,TRBD1
TGTGCCAGCAGTCCGACGGACCTAGGAAACACCATATATTTT,CASSPTDLGNTIYF,TRBJ1-3,few,TRBV6-1,-
TGTGCCAGCAGTGAACCAGGACAGGGGGATCAGCCCCAGCATTTT,CASSEPGQGDQPQHF,TRBJ1-5,many,TRBV6-1,TRBD1
TGTGCCAGCAGTTTGGGGGACCTCATATATTTT,CASSLGDLIYF,TRBJ1-3,few,TRBV28,-
TGTGCCAGCAGTGAATACGACGGCGGAGTTGGGTACACCTTC,CASSEYDGGVGYTF,TRBJ1-2,few,TRBV6-1,-
TGCAGTGCTAGAGATTTGGGACACCTGGCAGAGAATGGCTACACCTTC,CSARDLGHLAENGYTF,TRBJ1-2,-,TRBV20-1,-
TGCAGTGCTAGAAGTGGGATCAATCAGCCCCAGCATTTT,CSARSGINQPQHF,TRBJ1-5,many,TRBV20-1,-
TGCAGTGCTTCACAGGGGATGTCGACCGGGGAGCTGTTTTTT,CSASQGMSTGELFF,TRBJ2-2,few,TRBV20-1,TRBD1
TGTGCCAGCAGTTACGACCCGGCAGGGGCCGGAAACACCATATATTTT,CASSYDPAGAGNTIYF,TRBJ1-3,few,TRBV6-6,-
TGTGCCAGCAGTTTACGAAGGACAGGCCTTAGCGGGAGCGGCGGGTGGAATGAGCAGTTCTTC,CASSLRRTGLSGSGGWNEQFF,TRBJ2-1,-,TRBV28,TRBD2
TGCGCCAGCAGCCCCTACGTAACCGGCGAAGAGACCCAGTACTTC,CASSPYVTGEETQYF,TRBJ2-5,few,TRBV5-1,-
TGCAGTGCAAGACTGACCCAAGAGACCCAGTACTTC,CSARLTQETQYF,TRBJ2-5,-,TRBV20-1,-
TGTGCCAGCAGCCAGGGGGGGCCCCAAGAGACCCAGTACTTC,CASSQGGPQETQYF,TRBJ2-5,few,TRBV7-8,-
TGTGCCACGGGGACGGGATACAGCACAGATACGCAGTATTTT,CATGTGYSTDTQYF,TRBJ2-3,-,TRBV10-3,-
TGTGCTAGTGGAAATTTGAACACCGGGGAGCTGTTTTTT,CASGNLNTGELFF,TRBJ2-2,-,TRBV12-5,-
TGTGCCAGCCGACAGGGGCCCTACGAGCAGTACTTC,CASRQGPYEQYF,TRBJ2-7,many,TRBV28,TRBD1
TGCAGCGTTCTGCTTAATAGCAATCAGCCCCAGCATTTT,CSVLLNSNQPQHF,TRBJ1-5,-,TRBV29-1,-
TGCAGCGTTGAAGACAGGCACTATGGCTACACCTTC,CSVEDRHYGYTF,TRBJ1-2,few,TRBV29-1,-
TGTGCCAGCAGCGCGCCGGGACTAGAAGTTGGTGAGCAGTTCTTC,CASSAPGLEVGEQFF,TRBJ2-1,many,TRBV3-1,TRBD2
TGCAGTGCTAATCCTCTAGCGCGAGAGACCCAGTACTTC,CSANPLARETQYF,TRBJ2-5,-,TRBV20-1,-